The 20 T cell receptor beta chains presented below share a single source sample, sequenced in a study of blood T cell repertoires in COVID-19. Sequencing used immunoSEQ multiplex PCR; TCRdb keeps in-frame clones, though not all of them. The data hold around 180,000 clones, with about 90% observed a single time. What was sequenced was peripheral blood. The receptors shown here come from a man aged 40-50 years with active or convalescent COVID-19.

The chain employs TRBV6-5 and TRBJ1-2, with 8 bases fitting TRBD1. Unmatched junction bases numbered 7, after V lost 7 bases and J lost 6 bases. CDR1 is MNHEY and CDR2 is SVGAGI in the germline V gene. The CDR3 is made up of 13 amino acids. The CDR3 sequence: CASTPPGGHGYTF. CDR3 sequence (DNA): TGTGCCAGCACTCCCCCAGGGGGCCATGGCTACACCTTC.

The V call is TRBV12-3 or TRBV12-4, the J call TRBJ2-3, with unresolved D. V was cut by 2 bases and J by 6 bases, with 9 bases left in between. The CDR3 extends over 13 amino acids. The CDR3 loop is CASSLIAGDTQYF. In nucleotides, the CDR3 is TGTGCCAGCAGTTTAATAGCTGGCGATACGCAGTATTTT.

The chain links TRBV6-2 or TRBV6-3 to TRBJ2-2, with TRBD2 identical over 11 bases. Germline CDR1 reads MNHEY; CDR2 reads SVGEGT. The CDR3 sequence is 20 residues long. Trimming cost V 0 bases and J 1 base; bases outside gene matches: 10. CDR3 nucleotide sequence: TGTGCCAGCAGTTACTCGCCTCGTCCTAGCGGGGGGATGAACACCGGGGAGCTGTTTTTT. This encodes CASSYSPRPSGGMNTGELFF.

V is TRBV4-1 and J is TRBJ1-3; 9 bases line up with TRBD1. With V trimmed by 1 base and J by 2 bases, 3 bases remained unmatched. CDR1 MGHRA and CDR2 YSYEKL come from the germline V gene. The CDR3 is 16 residues long. CDR3 loop: CASSQGTGGTGNTIYF. Written as DNA, the CDR3 is TGCGCCAGCAGCCAAGGCACAGGGGGCACTGGAAACACCATATATTTT.

This chain uses TRBV5-4 with TRBJ2-2; 9 bases agree with TRBD2. Trimming at V came to 4 bases and at J to 4 bases, leaving 17 bases not matched to a gene. Looked up from germline, CDR1 is SGHNT and CDR2 is YYREEE (reference sequence). The CDR3 has 19 residues. The CDR3 nucleotides are TGTGCCAGCAGCCTCCCCGGGGCGGGGGGGCCTAGTTTCACCGGGGAGCTGTTTTTT. Protein: CASSLPGAGGPSFTGELFF.

The J gene is TRBJ2-3, the V gene TRBV5-1; 11 positions agree with TRBD2. This CDR3 spans 16 amino acids. Germline CDR1 reads SGHRS; CDR2 reads YFSETQ. The V gene end was trimmed by 4 bases and the J gene end by 1 base; junction bases not matched to a gene: 5. The CDR3 DNA reads as TGCGCCAGCAGCCCCTCACTAGCGGGGGGCACAGATACGCAGTATTTT. Protein product: CASSPSLAGGTDTQYF.

This chain links TRBV10-3 with TRBJ2-3; 8 bases match TRBD1. Germline CDR1 ENHRY, CDR2 SYGVKD. V lost 7 bases and J lost 0; bases outside the gene matches: 9. CDR3 length: 16 residues. The CDR3 here is CAIKGGQEPSTDTQYF. In DNA form, the CDR3 reads TGTGCCATCAAAGGGGGACAGGAGCCCAGCACAGATACGCAGTATTTT.

The rearrangement uses TRBV18 and TRBJ1-1; 7 bases line up with TRBD1. Germline V gene data show CDR1 as KGHSH and CDR2 as LQKENI. The CDR3 loop spans 14 amino acids. V shed 4 bases and J 0 bases; nucleotides not matched to a gene: 2. The CDR3 DNA is TGTGCCAGCTCACTGGGGACAGTGAACACTGAAGCTTTCTTT. It specifies CASSLGTVNTEAFF.

This chain joins TRBV7-9 and TRBJ2-1; possibly TRBD1 for D (5 bases). The CDR3 totals 14 residues. In germline, CDR1 is SEHNR, CDR2 FQNEAQ (reference sequence). The V and J ends lost 5 bases and 6 bases respectively, with 14 bases between them. This chain's CDR3 is CASSPPGQGNEQFF. The CDR3 DNA is TGTGCCAGCAGCCCACCGGGTCAGGGCAATGAGCAGTTCTTC.

The chain recombines TRBV29-1 with TRBJ1-4, with D possibly being TRBD1 (6 bases). V shed 4 bases and J shed 6 bases, with 9 bases lying between them. The CDR3 spans 12 residues. Per the germline V gene, CDR1 is SQVTM and CDR2 is ANQGSEA. The CDR3 sequence: CSVVDSHEKLFF. Written as DNA, the CDR3 is TGCAGCGTTGTGGACAGCCATGAAAAACTGTTTTTT.

V gene TRBV25-1 combines with J gene TRBJ1-1; the D is unclear. CDR1 and CDR2 from the germline V gene are MGHDK and SYGVNS. V shed 6 bases and J shed 2 bases, with 16 bases lying between them. The CDR3 length is 15 residues. CDR3 nucleotides: TGTGCCAGCAGCCCCCTCTGGGAGGAAAACACTGAAGCTTTCTTT. Residues: CASSPLWEENTEAFF.

The genes are TRBV5-4 and TRBJ2-5, with D hard to call. The CDR3 is 12 amino acids. Germline-derived CDR1 and CDR2 are SGHNT and YYREEE (reference sequence). V gave up 0 bases and J gave up 4 bases, with 4 bases separating them. The CDR3 spells CASSLGRETQYF. In nucleotides, the CDR3 is TGTGCCAGCAGCTTGGGTCGAGAGACCCAGTACTTC.

Written as DNA, the CDR3 is TGTGCCAGCAGCTTGGACCCGTTGGCGGCAACTAATGAAAAACTGTTTTTT. It translates to CASSLDPLAATNEKLFF. J is TRBJ1-4 and V is TRBV5-5; no clear D. Trimming cost V 0 bases and J 0 bases, with 12 bases left between them. The CDR3 extends over 17 amino acids. Germline values: CDR1 SGHKS, CDR2 YYEKEE (reference sequence).

V gene TRBV6-4 combines with J gene TRBJ1-2; D not resolved. The CDR3 spans 14 residues. Germline lookup yields CDR1 MRHNA and CDR2 SNTAGT. Trimming took off 0 bases at V and 5 bases at J, with 10 bases between the two ends. The CDR3 DNA is TGTGCCAGCAGTGACTCGGAGGGTTTATATGGCTACACCTTC. Its translation: CASSDSEGLYGYTF.

The chain is built from TRBV30 and TRBJ1-2; D is unclear. Trimming cost V 0 bases and J 4 bases, with 9 bases left between them. Germline CDR1 reads GTSNPN; CDR2 reads SVGIG (reference sequence). The CDR3 covers 13 residues. The CDR3 here is CAWSVGSGYGYTF. The CDR3 DNA sequence: TGTGCCTGGAGTGTGGGGAGCGGCTATGGCTACACCTTC. Filled out from reference TRBV30 and TRBJ1-2, the complete variable domain reads SQTIHQWPATLVQPVGSPLSLECTVEGTSNPNLYWYRQAAGRGLQLLFYSVGIGQISSEVPQNLSASRPQDRQFILSSKKLLLSDSGFYLCAWSVGSGYGYTFGSGTRLTVV.

CDR3 residues: CASSRTEPLAKNIQYF. In DNA form, the CDR3 reads TGTGCCAGCAGCCGGACAGAGCCCCTAGCCAAAAACATTCAGTACTTC. This rearrangement joins TRBV7-9 to TRBJ2-4; tentative D call: TRBD1 (6 bases). CDR3 length: 16 amino acids. The germline V gene has CDR1 SEHNR and CDR2 FQNEAQ (reference sequence). The V and J ends lost 5 bases and 0 bases respectively, with 14 bases between them.

The chain couples TRBV4-1 to TRBJ2-5; 12 nucleotides align to TRBD2. CDR1 and CDR2 from the germline V gene are MGHRA and YSYEKL. CDR3 length: 15 amino acids. J lost 5 bases, V lost 4 bases, and 5 bases had no gene match. CDR3 in amino acids: CASSRILAGGETQYF. The CDR3 DNA sequence: TGCGCCAGCAGCCGGATTCTAGCGGGGGGGGAGACCCAGTACTTC.

This clone was seen more than once but under ten times. The V gene is TRBV10-2, the J gene TRBJ2-3, with TRBD2 matching 9 bases. V trimming: 6 bases; J trimming: 2 bases; junction bases outside the gene matches: 12. Germline loops: CDR1 WSHSY, CDR2 SAAADI. This CDR3 spans 17 amino acids. CDR3 residues: CASRLRGLAGITDTQYF. The CDR3 DNA reads as TGCGCCAGCAGGCTGAGGGGGCTAGCGGGGATCACAGATACGCAGTATTTT.

The CDR3 spells CASSYSPAGYEQYF. The CDR3 coding sequence is TGTGCCAGCAGTTACTCTCCCGCGGGCTACGAGCAGTACTTC. The chain carries TRBV6-5 and TRBJ2-7; tentatively, D is TRBD2 (5 bases). The CDR3 has 14 residues. The V end was cut by 0 bases, the J end by 3 bases, with 9 bases between. The V gene's germline CDR1 is MNHEY and CDR2 SVGAGI.

The gene calls are TRBV2 and TRBJ1-1, with 7 positions matching TRBD1. The germline V gene encodes CDR1 SNHLY and CDR2 FYNNEI. Germline trimming cut 6 bases from V and 0 bases from J; bases unmatched to any gene: 4. This CDR3 spans 14 amino acids. Here the CDR3 DNA reads TGTGCCAGCAGGAAGGGACAGCTGAACACTGAAGCTTTCTTT. Its protein product is CASRKGQLNTEAFF.